This TCR beta chain is drawn from a study of blood T cell repertoires in COVID-19 (TCRdb year 2020). Notes on the research overall: Collaborator samples came from the United States, Italy and Spain and covered acute and convalescent phases of COVID-19. Where HLA class I and class II types were available, the types were taken from metadata supplied by the sample provider, not from assay-based typing. Sample metadata almost always included a de-identified subject ID, COVID-19 status, age in years and sex. The material from the prospective study consisted of cDNA or gDNA derived from T cells, B-cell-depleted T cells, or PBMCs. Samples were obtained from the ongoing ImmuneRACE study (first 160 participants) and from 1,000 to 1,500 subjects provided by 6 global collaborators. Subjects who had been exposed to COVID-19, were actively infected with it, or had recovered from it provided the deeply sampled blood TCRbeta repertoires that made up the dataset. The repertoires were released in a freely available public database meant as a resource for research on the immune response to SARS-CoV-2.

As concerns this clone: No antigen is known for it. Base qualities are missing; no much larger clone stands one base away.

Participants in the prospective study were enrolled through a virtual design, were aged about 18 to 89 years, and lived in some 24 United States geographic areas. In the prospective study, cohorts were assigned on the basis of participant-reported clinical history obtained from a screening survey and a study questionnaire. Mobile phlebotomists in the prospective study collected whole blood, serum and a nasopharyngeal or oropharyngeal swab from every participant. Over a roughly 2-month period, participants in the prospective study had the option of providing additional blood draws and questionnaires. Blood samples from the prospective study were shipped frozen or at room temperature prior to DNA extraction. The CDR3 contains 17 residues, cysteine and phenylalanine counted. The sequence is cut down to CDR3 DNA, 51 bases in frame from base 1. Looking up the germline V gene (reference sequence) yields CDR1 SEHNR and CDR2 FQNEAQ. Germline trimming: 2 bases from V, 4 bases from J; junction bases outside gene matches: 10.

Paper-wide results and their limitations: Clinical and demographic metadata were provided uncurated, with the amount varying by source and participant.

TCRbeta CDR3 regions were amplified from genomic DNA using the immunoSEQ Assay, a bias-controlled multiplex PCR. As for the original processing: Within the assay, amplification of reference gene primers was used to estimate how many nucleated cells each sample contained. To quantify the absolute abundance of each unique TCRbeta CDR3 rearrangement, sequence reads were collapsed and filtered. For each sample, productive Simpson clonality was calculated as the square root of Simpson's diversity index over productive rearrangements. Imported from immuneACCESS, the table was reduced by TCRdb to in-frame sequences with V and J called. These copies leave out some clones; in studies compared against another copy, an unresolved V gene accounts for under half, and the cause of the remainder is not known. V and J calls and clone size come straight from that table; D and trimming were deduced from the DNA. In this sample the table shows 200,000 or so clones, roughly 89% of which occur a single time. The top ten constitute around 2% of the sample.

This chain is built from TRBV7-9 and TRBJ1-4; 7 central bases correspond to TRBD1. Sequencing used PBMCs or T cells enriched from blood (not recorded which). The sequence came from a woman between 40 and 50 years old with acute COVID-19. The DNA sequence reads TGTGCCAGCAGCTTAACCAGGGGGGCTAGGGGTAATGAAAAACTGTTTTTT. It specifies CASSLTRGARGNEKLFF.